These 15 T cell receptor beta chains share one sample of origin, sequenced in a study of T cell responses to AZD1222 COVID-19 vaccine. Produced via immunoSEQ multiplex PCR; TCRdb's table is partial and in-frame only. The data contain 140,000 to 150,000 clones, 89% of them singletons. The sequenced sample was peripheral blood, obtained 28 days after the second AZD1222 dose. These receptor sequences come from an adult who received the AZD1222 COVID-19 vaccine.

J is TRBJ1-2 and V is TRBV6-5, with no clear D. This CDR3 has 15 amino acids. Germline V CDR1 and CDR2: MNHEY, SVGAGI. Trimming stripped 2 bases from V and 2 bases from J, with 12 bases between. CDR3 sequence: CASSYGWRNNYGYTF. The CDR3 nucleotides read TGTGCCAGCAGTTACGGGTGGAGGAACAACTATGGCTACACCTTC.

The rearrangement links TRBV4-3 to TRBJ2-7, with TRBD1 identical over 12 bases. The germline V gene has CDR1 LGHNA and CDR2 YSLEER. The CDR3 is 15 residues long. V lost 1 base, J lost 5 bases, and 3 bases stayed unmatched. The CDR3 spells CASSQAGTGGHEQYF. The CDR3 DNA follows: TGCGCCAGCAGCCAAGCCGGGACAGGGGGCCACGAGCAGTACTTC.

In its sample, this clone was seen a few times. The chain joins TRBV30 to TRBJ2-7; TRBD2 agrees at 7 bases. J lost 5 bases, V lost 3 bases, and 13 bases had no gene match. CDR1 GTSNPN and CDR2 SVGIG come from the germline V gene (reference sequence). This CDR3 has 15 residues. CDR3: CAWRSFGGRVHEQYF. CDR3 in DNA: TGTGCCTGGAGGTCATTCGGGGGGAGAGTCCACGAGCAGTACTTC.

The genes are TRBV28 and TRBJ1-5, with TRBD1 matching 10 bases. Trimming cost V 2 bases and J 7 bases; bases outside gene matches: 8. The CDR3 length is 16 residues. Germline-derived CDR1 and CDR2 are MDHEN and SYDVKM. The CDR3 DNA reads TGTGCCAGCAGTTTAATAGGACAGGGGGGAAGGCAGCCCCAGCATTTT. It codes for CASSLIGQGGRQPQHF.

Only one count was recorded for this clone. The junction departs from germline at one end; a sequencing error may be responsible. This rearrangement joins TRBV30 to TRBJ1-2; D ambiguous. Germline CDR1 is GTSNPN and CDR2 is SVGIG (reference sequence). The CDR3 covers 13 residues. The CDR3, as DNA: TGCGCCGCGCTATACGGCGCGGTCTATGGCTACACCTTC. Its protein product is CAALYGAVYGYTF.

This clone occurred once. The chain recombines TRBV5-5 with TRBJ2-5; 10 nucleotides align to TRBD1. The CDR3 totals 14 residues. Germline V gives CDR1 SGHKS, CDR2 YYEKEE (reference sequence). V dropped 9 bases and J dropped 3; count of bases not matched to a gene: 8. Here the CDR3 reads CAKGTGVPEETQYF. CDR3 DNA: TGTGCCAAGGGGACAGGGGTCCCCGAAGAGACCCAGTACTTC.

The chain uses TRBV25-1 and TRBJ2-2; possibly TRBD2 for D (5 bases). The CDR3 spans 16 residues. CDR1 is MGHDK, CDR2 SYGVNS, per germline. Trimming took 1 base from V and 2 from J, leaving 11 bases between them. The CDR3 loop reads CASSELRASNTGELFF. CDR3 in DNA: TGTGCCAGCAGTGAATTGAGGGCCTCAAACACCGGGGAGCTGTTTTTT.

This clone was seen a single time. Sequence at one end of the junction differs from germline and may be a read error. This chain joins TRBV7-7 and TRBJ2-2, with 11 bases lining up with TRBD1. The CDR3 covers 16 residues. Germline-derived CDR1 and CDR2 are SSHAT and FNYEAQ (reference sequence). The CDR3 loop reads CASSPTGTGGTGELFF. In nucleotides, the CDR3 is TGTGCTAGCAGCCCGACCGGGACAGGGGGCACCGGGGAGCTGTTTTTT.

This clone was seen a single time. This rearrangement joins TRBV11-2 to TRBJ1-1, with D hard to call. V lost 1 base to trimming and J lost 9 bases, with 9 bases between them. Looked up from germline, CDR1 is SGHAT and CDR2 is FQNNGV. CDR3 length: 12 residues. CDR3 in amino acids: CASSLGGVKAFF. The CDR3 DNA reads as TGTGCCAGCAGCTTAGGGGGAGTAAAAGCTTTCTTT.

This rearrangement joins TRBV12-5 to TRBJ2-1; D remains ambiguous. Germline CDR1 LGHNT, CDR2 FRNRAP. V was cut by 3 bases and J by 2 bases, with 14 bases left in between. This CDR3 contains 16 residues. DNA of the CDR3: TGTGCTAGTGGTTTCACCGCTCAGCTCCCCTACAATGAGCAGTTCTTC. Amino acids: CASGFTAQLPYNEQFF.

The J gene is TRBJ2-5, the V gene TRBV27, with 7 bases identical to TRBD2. CDR1 is MNHEY and CDR2 is SMNVEV in the germline V gene (reference sequence). J lost 5 bases, V lost 1 base, and 10 bases had no gene match. The CDR3 consists of 16 residues. The CDR3 nucleotides are TGTGCCAGCAGTTTATTCGGTTCTAGCGGTAGGGAGACCCAGTACTTC. Protein: CASSLFGSSGRETQYF.

The rearrangement joins TRBV6-5 to TRBJ2-1; 12 positions agree with TRBD2. In germline, CDR1 is MNHEY, CDR2 SVGAGI. Trimming removed 5 bases from V and 8 bases from J; junction bases left unmatched: 7. The CDR3 consists of 15 residues. CDR3 in amino acids: CASSPLAGGPHEQFF. CDR3 bases: TGTGCCAGCAGTCCTCTAGCGGGAGGGCCGCATGAGCAGTTCTTC.

The J gene is TRBJ2-7, the V gene TRBV10-3; D remains ambiguous. V dropped 0 bases and J dropped 2 bases, with 11 bases sitting between them. CDR1 and CDR2 from the germline V gene are ENHRY and SYGVKD. This CDR3 is built from 15 residues. The CDR3 spells CAISESRSRPYEQYF. In DNA, the CDR3 is TGTGCCATCAGTGAGTCGAGGTCCAGGCCCTACGAGCAGTACTTC.

The V gene is TRBV6-5, the J gene TRBJ1-6; perhaps TRBD1 as D (6 bases). Germline CDR1 and CDR2: MNHEY and SVGAGI. The germline V and J ends were trimmed by 8 bases and 7 bases, with 18 bases remaining between them. The CDR3 sequence is 15 residues long. CDR3 coding DNA: TGTGCCAGCCGCGCGGGGGCAGGGAAGAATTCACCCCTCCACTTT. This translates into CASRAGAGKNSPLHF.

This CDR3 is CASSEMAPPLELFF. The DNA for the CDR3 is TGTGCCAGCAGTGAAATGGCACCGCCTTTGGAACTGTTTTTT. The gene calls are TRBV2 and TRBJ1-4; D not resolved. V lost 2 bases to trimming and J lost 12 bases, with 16 bases between them. Germline V gives CDR1 SNHLY, CDR2 FYNNEI. CDR3 size: 14 residues.